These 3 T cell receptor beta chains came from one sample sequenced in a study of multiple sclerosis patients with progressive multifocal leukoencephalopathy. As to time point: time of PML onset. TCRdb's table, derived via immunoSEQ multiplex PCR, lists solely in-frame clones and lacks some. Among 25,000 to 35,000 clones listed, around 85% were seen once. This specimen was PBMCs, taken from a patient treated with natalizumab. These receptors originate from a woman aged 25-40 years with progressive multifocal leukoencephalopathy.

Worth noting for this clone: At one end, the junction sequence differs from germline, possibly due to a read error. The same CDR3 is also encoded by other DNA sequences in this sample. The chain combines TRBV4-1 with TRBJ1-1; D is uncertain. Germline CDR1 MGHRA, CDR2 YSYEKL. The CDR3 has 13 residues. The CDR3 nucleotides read TGTGCCAGCAGCCAAGCTATCTCGGCTGAAGCTTTCTTT. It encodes CASSQAISAEAFF.

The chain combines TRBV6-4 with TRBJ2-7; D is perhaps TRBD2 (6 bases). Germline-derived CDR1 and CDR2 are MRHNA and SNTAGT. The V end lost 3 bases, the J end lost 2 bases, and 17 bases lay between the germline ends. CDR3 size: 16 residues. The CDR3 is CASSEGFSGLTYEQYF. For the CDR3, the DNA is TGTGCCAGCAGTGAGGGATTTAGCGGACTAACCTACGAGCAGTACTTC.

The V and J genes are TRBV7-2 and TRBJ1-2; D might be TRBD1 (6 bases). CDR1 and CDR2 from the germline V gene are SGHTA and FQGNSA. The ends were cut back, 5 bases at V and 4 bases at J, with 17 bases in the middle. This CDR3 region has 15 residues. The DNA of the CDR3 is TGTGCCAGCAGCCCACTTACCGGGGGGCTCTATGGCTACACCTTC. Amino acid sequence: CASSPLTGGLYGYTF.